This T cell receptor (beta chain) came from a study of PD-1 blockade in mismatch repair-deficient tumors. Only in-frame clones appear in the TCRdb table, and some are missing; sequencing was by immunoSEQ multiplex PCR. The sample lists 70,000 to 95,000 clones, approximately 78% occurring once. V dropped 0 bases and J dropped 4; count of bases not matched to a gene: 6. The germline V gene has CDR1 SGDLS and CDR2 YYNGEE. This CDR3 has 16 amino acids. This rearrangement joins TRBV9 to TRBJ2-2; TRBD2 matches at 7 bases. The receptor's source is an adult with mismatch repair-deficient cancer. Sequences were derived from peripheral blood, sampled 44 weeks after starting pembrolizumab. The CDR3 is CASSVVAGELTGELFF. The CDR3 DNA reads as TGTGCCAGCAGCGTAGTTGCGGGAGAACTCACCGGGGAGCTGTTTTTT.